This entry describes one T cell receptor beta chain. No antigen is known for it. This specimen belongs to a study of cytomegalovirus exposure and HLA in healthy donors. Study conclusions and caveats: For cytomegalovirus status, the classifier reportedly gave diagnoses with high specificity and sensitivity.

Only in-frame clones appear in the TCRdb table, and some are missing; sequencing was by immunoSEQ multiplex PCR. Here the sample spans around 160,000 clones, less than 90% being singletons. Germline V CDR1 and CDR2: LGHNA, YNFKEQ. V dropped 0 bases and J dropped 3; count of bases not matched to a gene: 4. This CDR3 is built from 17 residues. V gene TRBV4-2 combines with J gene TRBJ2-3; 12 nucleotides agree with TRBD2. Sequenced material: PBMCs. This receptor was taken from a man aged 30 to 39 in good health and CMV-seropositive. The DNA for the CDR3 is TGTGCCAGCAGCCAAGAGTCTAGCGGGGGGGCAACAGATACGCAGTATTTT. It is translated as CASSQESSGGATDTQYF.